The 30 T cell receptor beta chains below all came from one sample that was sequenced in a study of regulatory and conventional T cells in RAG deficiency listed by TCRdb under 2017. Receptor libraries were prepared by the immunoSEQ multiplex PCR assay. TCRdb took over this immuneACCESS table, retaining in-frame rearrangements with V and J assigned. Such tables are incomplete; in checked studies, under half of the missing clones stem from an unresolved V gene, and the remainder is unexplained. The sample table records 8,000 to 10,000 clones; approximately 88% of these occur just once. The ten most abundant clones make up roughly 1.3% of the sample. Before genomic DNA extraction, regulatory T cells were isolated from blood as CD4+CD25-high CD127-low cells. The same sample was also used in a study of regulatory T cells. As that second paper reports: For the multiplex PCR, 52 forward TRBV primers and 13 reverse TRBJ primers were used, and amplification bias was corrected with both assay-based and computational methods.

Source material: Tregs sorted from blood. The source is a human donor in good health.

The rearrangement uses TRBV7-8 and TRBJ2-1; the D gene could be TRBD1 or TRBD2 (5 bases each). V was pared by 1 base and J by 7 bases, with 20 bases between. The CDR3 totals 17 residues. Germline assignment: CDR1 SGHVS and CDR2 FQNEAQ. CDR3 in DNA: TGTGCCAGCAGCTTAGAGAGGGGTCGGGCTGTCCTTAATGAGCAGTTCTTC. Translated: CASSLERGRAVLNEQFF.

V gene TRBV6-6 combines with J gene TRBJ2-7; the D gene is possibly TRBD1 (5 bases). CDR1 MNHNY and CDR2 SVGAGI come from the germline V gene (reference sequence). The CDR3 spans 14 residues. V lost 3 bases to trimming and J lost 0 bases, with 9 bases between them. The CDR3 bases are TGTGCCAGCAGTTATCAGGGCCTCTCCTACGAGCAGTACTTC. It yields the protein CASSYQGLSYEQYF.

The rearrangement joins TRBV28 to TRBJ2-5; 11 bases match TRBD2. This CDR3 comprises 16 residues. Germline V gene sequence: CDR1 MDHEN, CDR2 SYDVKM. V was pared by 3 bases and J by 3 bases, with 6 bases of the junction left unmatched. As DNA, the CDR3 is TGTGCCAGCAGTTTTCTGGCTAGCGGGGGGAAAGAGACCCAGTACTTC. This gives the protein CASSFLASGGKETQYF.

The V call is TRBV28, the J call TRBJ1-2; TRBD1 is a possible D gene (6 bases). CDR1 MDHEN and CDR2 SYDVKM come from the germline V gene. V lost 6 bases to trimming and J lost 3 bases, with 20 bases between them. The CDR3 covers 16 residues. Here the CDR3 reads CASSIGGGPNYYGYTF. The CDR3 DNA follows: TGTGCCAGCAGCATAGGTGGGGGGCCTAACTACTATGGCTACACCTTC.

The chain employs TRBV5-5 and TRBJ2-7; 11 nucleotides match TRBD1. V dropped 1 base and J dropped 1; count of bases not matched to a gene: 4. Per the germline V gene, CDR1 is SGHKS and CDR2 is YYEKEE (reference sequence). The CDR3 covers 16 residues. In DNA, the CDR3 is TGTGCCAGCAGCTTGAAGGGACAGGGGGTGTCCTACGAGCAGTACTTC. It yields the protein CASSLKGQGVSYEQYF. Complete variable domain (other parts from reference TRBV5-5 and TRBJ2-7): DAGVTQSPTHLIKTRGQQVTLRCSPISGHKSVSWYQQVLGQGPQFIFQYYEKEERGRGNFPDRFSARQFPNYSSELNVNALLLGDSALYLCASSLKGQGVSYEQYFGPGTRLTVT.

Worth noting for this clone: The sample carries other DNA sequences with the same CDR3. The chain joins TRBV6-1 to TRBJ2-7, with D unresolved. V shed 2 bases and J shed 4 bases, with 15 bases lying between them. Germline V CDR1 and CDR2: MNHNS, SASEGT. CDR3 length: 15 amino acids. The CDR3 coding sequence is TGTGCCAGCAGTGAATTAGGCGGCCCTAGTTACGAGCAGTACTTC. It codes for CASSELGGPSYEQYF.

A single count supports this clone. This chain uses TRBV25-1 with TRBJ1-5, with TRBD1 matching over 7 bases. The CDR3 is made up of 12 amino acids. Germline V gene data show CDR1 as MGHDK and CDR2 as SYGVNS. Germline trimming cut 6 bases from V and 4 bases from J; bases unmatched to any gene: 0. The CDR3 region has the DNA TGTGCCAGCAGACAGGGGAATCAGCCCCAGCATTTT. The encoded protein is CASRQGNQPQHF.

This chain joins TRBV29-1 and TRBJ1-2; the D is unclear. Trimming removed 3 bases from V and 6 bases from J, with 14 bases in between. Germline CDR1 SQVTM, CDR2 ANQGSEA. This CDR3 spans 13 amino acids. CDR3: CSVEGSTVNGYTF. The CDR3, as DNA: TGCAGCGTTGAGGGCAGTACGGTTAATGGCTACACCTTC.

This sequence joins TRBV9 and TRBJ2-7, with D unclear. The ends were cut back, 4 bases at V and 2 bases at J, with 16 bases in the middle. The CDR3 is made up of 15 amino acids. CDR1 and CDR2 from the germline V gene are SGDLS and YYNGEE. As DNA, the CDR3 is TGTGCCAGCAGCACCGCCGTGGGAACTGCCTACGAGCAGTACTTC. It yields the protein CASSTAVGTAYEQYF.

V and J are TRBV5-1 and TRBJ1-1, with TRBD1 matching over 7 bases. The CDR3 spans 15 residues. The V gene end was trimmed by 4 bases and the J gene end by 0 bases; junction bases not matched to a gene: 6. Germline V CDR1 and CDR2: SGHRS, YFSETQ. The CDR3, as DNA: TGCGCCAGCAGCCCACAGGGGACCATGAACACTGAAGCTTTCTTT. Amino acid sequence: CASSPQGTMNTEAFF. The entire variable domain, with the rest obtained from reference TRBV5-1 and TRBJ1-1, is as follows: KAGVTQTPRYLIKTRGQQVTLSCSPISGHRSVSWYQQTPGQGLQFLFEYFSETQRNKGNFPGRFSGRQFSNSRSEMNVSTLELGDSALYLCASSPQGTMNTEAFFGQGTRLTVV.

The chain carries TRBV6-5 and TRBJ2-4; 7 nucleotides agree with TRBD2. Germline V lookup: CDR1 MNHEY, CDR2 SVGAGI. This CDR3 region has 15 residues. Germline trimming cut 2 bases from V and 1 base from J; bases unmatched to any gene: 2. The CDR3 reads CASSYGEGAKNIQYF. The CDR3 DNA reads as TGTGCCAGCAGTTACGGGGAGGGGGCCAAAAACATTCAGTACTTC.

This chain joins TRBV5-1 and TRBJ2-1, with 8 bases lining up with TRBD1. CDR3 length: 15 amino acids. Germline assignment: CDR1 SGHRS and CDR2 YFSETQ. V shed 4 bases and J 1 base; nucleotides not matched to a gene: 4. Here the CDR3 reads CASSPGQGSYNEQFF. Here the CDR3 DNA reads TGCGCCAGCAGCCCCGGACAGGGTTCCTACAATGAGCAGTTCTTC. The full variable domain, completed using reference TRBV5-1 and TRBJ2-1, is KAGVTQTPRYLIKTRGQQVTLSCSPISGHRSVSWYQQTPGQGLQFLFEYFSETQRNKGNFPGRFSGRQFSNSRSEMNVSTLELGDSALYLCASSPGQGSYNEQFFGPGTRLTVL.

This chain joins TRBV15 and TRBJ2-2, with D hard to call. V dropped 0 bases and J dropped 7 bases, with 12 bases sitting between them. The CDR3 extends over 15 amino acids. Germline loops: CDR1 LNHNV, CDR2 YYDKDF (reference sequence). CDR3 in DNA: TGTGCCACCAGCAGAGATGGGTTTGGATACGGGGAGCTGTTTTTT. This sequence encodes CATSRDGFGYGELFF.

This chain links TRBV19 with TRBJ1-2; TRBD1 might be the D (5 bases). Trimming removed 2 bases at V and 1 base at J, with 11 bases between. This CDR3 has 15 residues. Looked up from germline, CDR1 is LNHDA and CDR2 is SQIVND (reference sequence). The CDR3 loop reads CASSITLGVNYGYTF. The CDR3 bases are TGTGCCAGTAGTATAACCCTGGGGGTTAACTATGGCTACACCTTC.

The chain combines TRBV29-1 with TRBJ1-2; D unclear. Germline CDR1 and CDR2: SQVTM and ANQGSEA. The CDR3 runs 12 residues. V lost 1 base and J 4 bases, leaving 7 bases between the germline ends. The CDR3 sequence: CSVEGSSYGYTF. DNA of the CDR3: TGCAGCGTTGAAGGCAGCTCCTATGGCTACACCTTC.

This chain's CDR3 is CASSRTGIASNQPQHF. CDR3 sequence (DNA): TGTGCCAGCAGCCGGACAGGGATTGCCAGCAATCAGCCCCAGCATTTT. The gene calls are TRBV7-2 and TRBJ1-5; 8 bases align to TRBD1. Germline values: CDR1 SGHTA, CDR2 FQGNSA. The CDR3 runs to 16 residues. Trimming at V came to 5 bases and at J to 1 base, leaving 7 bases not matched to a gene.

The chain carries TRBV6-1 and TRBJ2-7; D may be TRBD1 (5 bases). The germline gives CDR1 MNHNS, CDR2 SASEGT. V lost 10 bases, J lost 3 bases, and 13 bases lay in between. This CDR3 region has 12 residues. This CDR3 reads CATHRLGYEQYF. Written as DNA, the CDR3 is TGTGCCACCCACAGGTTAGGCTACGAGCAGTACTTC.

The J gene is TRBJ1-2, the V gene TRBV7-6, with D tentatively TRBD1 (6 bases). V was trimmed by 4 bases and J by 8 bases, leaving 14 bases between them. The V gene's germline CDR1 is SGHVS and CDR2 FNYEAQ. This CDR3 spans 13 amino acids. The CDR3 DNA reads as TGTGCCAGCAGCTCCCAGGGGCGGCAGGGCTACACCTTC. Translation gives CASSSQGRQGYTF.

There are a few counts of this clone. This sequence joins TRBV9 and TRBJ2-7; D possibly corresponds to TRBD1 (7 bases). V was shortened by 0 bases and J by 2 bases, with 12 bases between the two germline ends. The CDR3 spans 15 residues. The germline CDR1 and CDR2 sequences are SGDLS and YYNGEE. CDR3 DNA sequence: TGTGCCAGCAGCGTAGGGGGGGACAGCACCTACGAGCAGTACTTC. It codes for CASSVGGDSTYEQYF.

This clone appeared a single time. The chain has TRBV5-1 and TRBJ1-3; 7 bases map to TRBD1. Germline V gene sequence: CDR1 SGHRS, CDR2 YFSETQ. The CDR3 is made up of 15 amino acids. The V gene end was trimmed by 4 bases and the J gene end by 4 bases; junction bases not matched to a gene: 8. CDR3: CASSRGTAKGNTIYF. CDR3 in DNA: TGCGCCAGCAGCCGCGGGACAGCCAAGGGAAACACCATATATTTT.

The V gene is TRBV7-6, the J gene TRBJ1-1; TRBD1 matches at 7 bases. V shed 2 bases, J shed 1 base, and the junction held 4 bases outside the gene matches. Per the germline V gene, CDR1 is SGHVS and CDR2 is FNYEAQ. CDR3 length: 15 residues. DNA of the CDR3: TGTGCCAGCAGCTTACAGGGGGGACGGAACACTGAAGCTTTCTTT. Translation gives CASSLQGGRNTEAFF.

This clone was seen just once. The rearrangement links TRBV21-1 to TRBJ1-5; the D segment call TRBD1 is taken from the table without a DNA check. TRBV21-1 has pseudogene status. The CDR3 sequence is 18 residues long. In nucleotides, the CDR3 is TGTGCCAGCATATTGGGACAGGGGATGAGCCCTGACAATCAGCCCCAGCATTTT. Residues: CASILGQGMSPDNQPQHF.

This clone was seen only once. The junction departs from germline at one end; a sequencing error may be responsible. This chain joins TRBV5-1 and TRBJ2-5, with D perhaps assigned TRBD1 or TRBD2 (5 bases each). Germline loops: CDR1 SGHRS, CDR2 YFSETQ. The CDR3 has 13 residues. The CDR3 loop reads CASSPGRREAQYF. The CDR3 DNA is TGCGCCAGCAGCCCGGGACGGCGAGAGGCCCAGTACTTC.

The CDR3 spells CASTPDSYIGTEAFF. In DNA, the CDR3 is TGTGCCAGCACCCCGGACTCCTACATCGGCACTGAAGCTTTCTTT. The rearrangement links TRBV9 to TRBJ1-1, with D uncertain. The germline CDR1 and CDR2 sequences are SGDLS and YYNGEE. The CDR3 consists of 15 residues. V lost 6 bases to trimming and J lost 4 bases, with 19 bases between them.

The CDR3 loop reads CASSLGSNPDTQYF. CDR3 sequence (DNA): TGTGCCAGCAGCTTAGGTTCAAACCCAGATACGCAGTATTTT. The rearrangement links TRBV7-2 to TRBJ2-3; no definite D call. V shed 1 base and J shed 4 bases, with 9 bases lying between them. This CDR3 contains 14 residues. Germline values: CDR1 SGHTA, CDR2 FQGNSA.

The rearrangement uses TRBV6-5 and TRBJ1-5; 7 nucleotides match TRBD1. Germline values: CDR1 MNHEY, CDR2 SVGAGI. J lost 5 bases, V lost 5 bases, and 9 bases had no gene match. This CDR3 is built from 15 residues. CDR3 loop: CASSMPGQRDQPQHF. The CDR3 region has the DNA TGTGCCAGCAGTATGCCGGGACAGAGGGATCAGCCCCAGCATTTT.

This chain connects TRBV6-6 to TRBJ1-6, with D tentatively TRBD1 (5 bases). Trimming stripped 2 bases from V and 6 bases from J, with 11 bases between. Germline-derived CDR1 and CDR2 are MNHNY and SVGAGI (reference sequence). This CDR3 spans 15 amino acids. The CDR3 here is CASSYRQGRNSPLHF. The CDR3 DNA is TGTGCCAGCAGTTACAGGCAGGGTCGTAATTCACCCCTCCACTTT.

The chain links TRBV6-8 to TRBJ1-4; 8 bases fit TRBD1. V was pared by 5 bases and J by 5 bases, with 4 bases of the junction left unmatched. The CDR3 sequence is 14 residues long. Per the germline V gene, CDR1 is MNHGY and CDR2 is SAAAGT. The CDR3 coding sequence is TGTGCCAGCAGTCGGACAGGGTCAAATGAAAAACTGTTTTTT. Residues: CASSRTGSNEKLFF.

The rearrangement uses TRBV19 and TRBJ1-5, with TRBD1 matching over 10 bases. CDR3 length: 16 amino acids. The V segment lost 7 bases and the J segment 1 base; nucleotides outside the gene matches: 7. The germline gives CDR1 LNHDA, CDR2 SQIVND (reference sequence). The CDR3 is CASIGTGVWSNQPQHF. Written as DNA, the CDR3 is TGTGCCAGTATCGGGACAGGGGTTTGGAGCAATCAGCCCCAGCATTTT. The whole variable domain, filled in from reference TRBV19 and TRBJ1-5, reads DGGITQSPKYLFRKEGQNVTLSCEQNLNHDAMYWYRQDPGQGLRLIYYSQIVNDFQKGDIAEGYSVSREKKESFPLTVTSAQKNPTAFYLCASIGTGVWSNQPQHFGDGTRLSIL.

This chain connects TRBV6-5 to TRBJ2-7; D is possibly TRBD2 (6 bases). The CDR3 consists of 14 residues. The V gene lost 5 bases and the J gene lost 3 bases, with 14 bases spanning the gap. CDR1 and CDR2 (germline): MNHEY, SVGAGI. The CDR3 sequence is CASSTGRGGYEQYF. CDR3 nucleotide sequence: TGTGCCAGCAGTACCGGTAGGGGAGGCTACGAGCAGTACTTC.